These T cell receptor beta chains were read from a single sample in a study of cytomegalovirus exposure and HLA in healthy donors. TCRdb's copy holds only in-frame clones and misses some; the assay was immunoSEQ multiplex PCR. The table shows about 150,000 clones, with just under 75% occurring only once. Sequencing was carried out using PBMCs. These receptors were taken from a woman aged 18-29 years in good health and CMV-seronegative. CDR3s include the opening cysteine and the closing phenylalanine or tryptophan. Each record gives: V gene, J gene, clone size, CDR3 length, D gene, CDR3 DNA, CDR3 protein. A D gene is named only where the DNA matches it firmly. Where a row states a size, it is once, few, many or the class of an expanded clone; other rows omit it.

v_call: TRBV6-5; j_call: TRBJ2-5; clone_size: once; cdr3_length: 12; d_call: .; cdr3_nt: TGTGCCAGCAGTTCCGAGTTGAAGACCCAGTACTTC; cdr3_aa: CASSSELKTQYF
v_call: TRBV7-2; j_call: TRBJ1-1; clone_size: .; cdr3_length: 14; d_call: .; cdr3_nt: TGTGCCAGCAGCTTCAGGTCAGCCAACACTGAAGCTTTCTTT; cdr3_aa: CASSFRSANTEAFF
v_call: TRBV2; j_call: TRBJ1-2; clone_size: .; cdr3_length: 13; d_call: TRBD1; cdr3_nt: TGTGCCAGCGCGAACAGGGGGCTGTGGGGCTACACCTTC; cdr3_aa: CASANRGLWGYTF
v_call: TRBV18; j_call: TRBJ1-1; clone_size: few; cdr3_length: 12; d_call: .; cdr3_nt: TGTGCCAGCTCACCGCGGAACACTGAAGCTTTCTTT; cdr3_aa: CASSPRNTEAFF
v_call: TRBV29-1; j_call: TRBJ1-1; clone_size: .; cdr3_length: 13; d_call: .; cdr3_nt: TGCAGCGTCTTCAGGGAACTGAACACTGAAGCTTTCTTT; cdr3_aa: CSVFRELNTEAFF
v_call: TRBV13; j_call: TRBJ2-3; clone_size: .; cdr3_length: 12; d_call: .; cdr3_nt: TGTGCCAGCAGCCAAAGAGGGGATACGCAGTATTTT; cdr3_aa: CASSQRGDTQYF
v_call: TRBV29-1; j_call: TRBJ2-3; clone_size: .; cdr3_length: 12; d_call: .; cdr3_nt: TGCAGCGTTGGCAGCGGGACAGATACGCAGTATTTT; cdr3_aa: CSVGSGTDTQYF
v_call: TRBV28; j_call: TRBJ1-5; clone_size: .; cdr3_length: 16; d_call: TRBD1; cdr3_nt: TGTGCCAGCAACCTGGGACAGCCTCATGGCAATCAGCCCCAGCATTTT; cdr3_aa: CASNLGQPHGNQPQHF
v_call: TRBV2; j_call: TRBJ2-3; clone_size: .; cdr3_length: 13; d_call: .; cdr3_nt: TGTGCCAGCAGTATGGACAGCCCAGATACGCAGTATTTT; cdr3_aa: CASSMDSPDTQYF
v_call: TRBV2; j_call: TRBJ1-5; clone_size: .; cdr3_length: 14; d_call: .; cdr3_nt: TGTGCCAGCAGTAAAGACGGTGACAATCAGCCCCAGCATTTT; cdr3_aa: CASSKDGDNQPQHF
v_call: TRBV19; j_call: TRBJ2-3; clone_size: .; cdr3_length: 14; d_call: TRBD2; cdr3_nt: TGTGCCAGTAGTATAGGGGCGGGAGCAGATACGCAGTATTTT; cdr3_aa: CASSIGAGADTQYF
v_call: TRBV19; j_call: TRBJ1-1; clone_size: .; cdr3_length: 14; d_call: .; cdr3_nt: TGTGCCAGTACCCAAAGGGGGTCCGTGGCTGAAGCTTTCTTT; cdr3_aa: CASTQRGSVAEAFF
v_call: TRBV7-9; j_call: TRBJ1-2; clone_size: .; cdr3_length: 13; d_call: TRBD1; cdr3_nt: TGTGCCAGCAGCGTAACAGGGGCACTTGGCTACACCTTC; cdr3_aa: CASSVTGALGYTF
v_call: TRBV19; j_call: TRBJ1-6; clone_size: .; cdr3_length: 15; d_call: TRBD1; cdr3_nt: TGTGCCAGTAGTACCCCGCCAGGGGGGAATTCACCCCTCCACTTT; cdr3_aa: CASSTPPGGNSPLHF
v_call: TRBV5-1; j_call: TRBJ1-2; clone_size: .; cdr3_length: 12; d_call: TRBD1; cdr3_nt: TGCGCCAGCAGCCCGGGGACAGGGGGCTACACCTTC; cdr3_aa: CASSPGTGGYTF
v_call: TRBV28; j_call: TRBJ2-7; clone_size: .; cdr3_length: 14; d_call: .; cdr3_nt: TGTGCCAGCAGACTAACCAGGGTTTCCTACGAGCAGTACTTC; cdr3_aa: CASRLTRVSYEQYF
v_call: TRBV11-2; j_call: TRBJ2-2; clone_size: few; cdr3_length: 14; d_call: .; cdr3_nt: TGTGCCAGCAGCTACGGGACACCCACCGGGGAGCTGTTTTTT; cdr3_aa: CASSYGTPTGELFF
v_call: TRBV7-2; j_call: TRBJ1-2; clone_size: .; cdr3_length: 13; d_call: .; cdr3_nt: TGTGCCAGCAGCTTAGGAACGAGTTATGGCTACACCTTC; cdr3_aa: CASSLGTSYGYTF
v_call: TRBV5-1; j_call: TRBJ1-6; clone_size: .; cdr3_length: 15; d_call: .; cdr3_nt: TGCGCCAGCAGCTTCTCCGGGACACATAATTCACCCCTCCACTTT; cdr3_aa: CASSFSGTHNSPLHF
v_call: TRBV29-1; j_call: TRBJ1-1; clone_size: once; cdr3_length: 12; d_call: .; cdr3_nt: TGCAGCGTTGCGGCAGGGAACACTGAAGCTTTCTTT; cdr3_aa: CSVAAGNTEAFF
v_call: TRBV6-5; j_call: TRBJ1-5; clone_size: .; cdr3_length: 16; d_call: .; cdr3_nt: TGTGCCAGCAGTTCCAGGGGTGAAGATAGCAATCAGCCCCAGCATTTT; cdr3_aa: CASSSRGEDSNQPQHF
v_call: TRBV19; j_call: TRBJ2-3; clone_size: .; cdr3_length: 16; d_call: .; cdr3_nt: TGTGCCAGTAGTATACAGCAGGCCCCTGGCACAGATACGCAGTATTTT; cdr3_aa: CASSIQQAPGTDTQYF
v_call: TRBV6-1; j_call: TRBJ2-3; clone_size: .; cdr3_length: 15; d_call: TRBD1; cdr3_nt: TGTGCCAGCAACATGGGACAGTCTAGCACAGATACGCAGTATTTT; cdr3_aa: CASNMGQSSTDTQYF
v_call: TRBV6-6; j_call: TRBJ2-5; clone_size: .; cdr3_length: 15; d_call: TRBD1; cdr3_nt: TGTGCCAGCAGCTCTCGGGACAGGCACCAAGAGATCCAGTACTTC; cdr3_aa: CASSSRDRHQEIQYF
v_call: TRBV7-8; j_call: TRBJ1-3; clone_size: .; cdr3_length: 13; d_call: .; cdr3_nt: TGTGCCAGCACCGGACAATCTGGAAACACCATATATTTT; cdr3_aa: CASTGQSGNTIYF
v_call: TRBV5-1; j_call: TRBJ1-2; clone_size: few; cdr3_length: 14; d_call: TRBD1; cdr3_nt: TGCGCCAGCAGCTTGGAGGGACAGGGAGGGGGCTACACCTTC; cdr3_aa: CASSLEGQGGGYTF
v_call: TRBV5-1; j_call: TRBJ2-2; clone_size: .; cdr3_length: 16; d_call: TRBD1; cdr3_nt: TGCGCCAGCAGCTTGGAGGGACAGGGGGCGCGCGGGGAGCTGTTTTTT; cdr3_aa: CASSLEGQGARGELFF
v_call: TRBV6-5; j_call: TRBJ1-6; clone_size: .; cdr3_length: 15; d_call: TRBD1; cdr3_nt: TGTGCCAGCACCCCTTCGGACAGGGGGCTTTCACCCCTCCACTTT; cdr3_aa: CASTPSDRGLSPLHF
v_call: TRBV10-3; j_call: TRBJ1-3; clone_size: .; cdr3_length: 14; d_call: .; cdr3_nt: TGTGCCATCAGTGTTGGACTCGGAGGAAACACCATATATTTT; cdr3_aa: CAISVGLGGNTIYF
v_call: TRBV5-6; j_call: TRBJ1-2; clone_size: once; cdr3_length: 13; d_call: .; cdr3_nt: TGTGCCAGCAGCCTCCGAGGGCGTGGGGGCTACACCTTC; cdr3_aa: CASSLRGRGGYTF
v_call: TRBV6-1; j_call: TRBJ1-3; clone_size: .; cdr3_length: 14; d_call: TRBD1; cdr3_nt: TGTGCCAGCAGGGACAGGGGGCTTGGAAACACCATATATTTT; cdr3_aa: CASRDRGLGNTIYF
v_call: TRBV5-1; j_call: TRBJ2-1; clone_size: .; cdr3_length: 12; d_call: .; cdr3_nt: TGCGCCAGCAGCTTAGAGGGTGCTGAGCAGTTCTTC; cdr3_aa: CASSLEGAEQFF
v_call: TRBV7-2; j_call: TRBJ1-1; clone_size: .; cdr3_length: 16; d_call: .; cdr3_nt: TGTGCCAGCAGCTTAGAAATCGGCGGGTTACACACTGAAGCTTTCTTT; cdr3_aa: CASSLEIGGLHTEAFF
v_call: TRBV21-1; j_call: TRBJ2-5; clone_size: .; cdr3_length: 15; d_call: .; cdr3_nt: TGTGCCAGCAGCAAAAAAACTAGCGATAGGGAGACCCAGTACTTC; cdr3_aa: CASSKKTSDRETQYF
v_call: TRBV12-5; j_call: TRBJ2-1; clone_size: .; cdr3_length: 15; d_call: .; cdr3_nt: TGTGCTAGTGGGTCCGGGACTGGAAGCTACAATGAGCAGTTCTTC; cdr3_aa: CASGSGTGSYNEQFF
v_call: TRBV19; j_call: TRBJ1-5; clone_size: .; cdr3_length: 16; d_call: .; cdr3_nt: TGTGCCAGTAGTAAATTGACAGGATCAAGCAATCAGCCCCAGCATTTT; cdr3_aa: CASSKLTGSSNQPQHF
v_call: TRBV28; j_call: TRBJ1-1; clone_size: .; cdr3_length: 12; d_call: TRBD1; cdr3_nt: TGTGCCAGCAGTTCTGGACAGGGGAGGGCTTTCTTT; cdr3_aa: CASSSGQGRAFF
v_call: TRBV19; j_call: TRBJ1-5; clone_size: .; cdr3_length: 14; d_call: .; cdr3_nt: TGTGCCAGTAGTATGGGCAGTAGCAATCAGCCCCAGCATTTT; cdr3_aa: CASSMGSSNQPQHF
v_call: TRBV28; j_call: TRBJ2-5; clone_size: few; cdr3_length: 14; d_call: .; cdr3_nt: TGTGCCAGCAGTTTAAGAGGGATGGAGAAGACCCAGTACTTC; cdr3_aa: CASSLRGMEKTQYF
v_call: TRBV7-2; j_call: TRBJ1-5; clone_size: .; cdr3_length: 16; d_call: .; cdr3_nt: TGTGCCAGCAGCTCCCCCGGGATCGGGGGGCGTCAGCCCCAGCATTTT; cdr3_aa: CASSSPGIGGRQPQHF
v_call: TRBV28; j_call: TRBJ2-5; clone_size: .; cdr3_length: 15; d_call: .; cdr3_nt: TGTGCCAGCAGTTTAAGCAGGGAAAATTCCGAGACCCAGTACTTC; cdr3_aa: CASSLSRENSETQYF
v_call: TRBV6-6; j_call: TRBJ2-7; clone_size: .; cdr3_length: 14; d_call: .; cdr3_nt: TGTGCCAGCACCACTGACAGTCGTAGTCACGAGCAGTACTTC; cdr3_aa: CASTTDSRSHEQYF
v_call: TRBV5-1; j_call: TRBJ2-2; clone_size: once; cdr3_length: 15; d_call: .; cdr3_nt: TGCGCCAGCACCTGGGGAGCCACGAACACCGGGGAGCTGTTTTTT; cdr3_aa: CASTWGATNTGELFF
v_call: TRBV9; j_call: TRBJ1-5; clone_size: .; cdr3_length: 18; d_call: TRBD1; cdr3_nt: TGTGCCAGCAGCGCCCCTCCCGGGACAGGGAACGAAGATCAGCCCCAGCATTTT; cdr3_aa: CASSAPPGTGNEDQPQHF
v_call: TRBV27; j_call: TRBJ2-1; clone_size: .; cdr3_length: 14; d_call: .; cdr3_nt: TGTGCCAGCAGCCTCCTCGGGAACCGCAATGAGCAGTTCTTC; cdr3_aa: CASSLLGNRNEQFF
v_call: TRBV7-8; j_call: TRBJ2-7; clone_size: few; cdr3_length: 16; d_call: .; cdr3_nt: TGTGCCAGCAGCCCACTAGAGTTGTCTGGGGCCTACGAGCAGTACTTC; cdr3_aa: CASSPLELSGAYEQYF
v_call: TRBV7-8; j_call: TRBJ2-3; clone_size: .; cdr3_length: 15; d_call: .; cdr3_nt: TGTGCCAGCACCCGGGGGCGGGGGAGTCCAGATACGCAGTATTTT; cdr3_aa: CASTRGRGSPDTQYF
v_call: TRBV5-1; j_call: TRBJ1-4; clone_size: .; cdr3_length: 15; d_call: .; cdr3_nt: TGCGCCAGCAGCTTGGAGGGGGATTGGCCTGAAAAACTGTTTTTT; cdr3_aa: CASSLEGDWPEKLFF